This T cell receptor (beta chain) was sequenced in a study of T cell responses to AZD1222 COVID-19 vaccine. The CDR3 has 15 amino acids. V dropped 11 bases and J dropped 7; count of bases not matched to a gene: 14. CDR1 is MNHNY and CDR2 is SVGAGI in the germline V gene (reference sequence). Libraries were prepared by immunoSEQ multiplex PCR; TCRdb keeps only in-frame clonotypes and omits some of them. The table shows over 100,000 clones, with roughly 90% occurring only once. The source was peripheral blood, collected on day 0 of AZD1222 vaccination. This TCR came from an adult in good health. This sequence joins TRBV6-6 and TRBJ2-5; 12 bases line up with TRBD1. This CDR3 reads CASRGGQGALGTQYF. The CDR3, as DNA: TGTGCCTCCCGTGGGGGACAGGGGGCGCTCGGGACCCAGTACTTC.